The source of this T cell receptor beta chain is a study of T cell changes during pregnancy in multiple sclerosis. Looked up from germline, CDR1 is SGDLS and CDR2 is YYNGEE. The CDR3 has 14 amino acids. Trimming shortened V by 3 bases and J by 0 bases, and 7 bases separated the two germline ends. Profiling relied on immunoSEQ multiplex PCR, and the TCRdb table lists in-frame clones only, not all of them. This table has around 70,000 clones, approximately 92% appearing once. The chain recombines TRBV9 with TRBJ1-5; D remains unclear. Sequenced here: peripheral blood, sampled in the second trimester of pregnancy. The sequence was collected from a female donor in good health, enrolled as a control in a pregnancy study. The CDR3 bases are TGTGCCAGCAGCGCGAGGGATAGCAATCAGCCCCAGCATTTT. Translation: CASSARDSNQPQHF. Full variable domain (outside the CDR3, taken from reference TRBV9 and TRBJ1-5): DSGVTQTPKHLITATGQRVTLRCSPRSGDLSVYWYQQSLDQGLQFLIQYYNGEERAKGNILERFSAQQFPDLHSELNLSSLELGDSALYFCASSARDSNQPQHFGDGTRLSIL.